Following are 12 T cell receptor beta chains from one sample sequenced in a study of blood T cells in healthy people across ages. PCR was performed a second time for about 7 to 11 cycles using a sample-barcoded 5' primer and a J-beta primer mix. One entry per CDR3 protein results from TCRdb running MiXCR on the 5' RACE reads. The sample contains approximately 800,000 distinct CDR3 sequences, roughly 53% of which appear only once. The specimen sequenced was blood. The receptor set was obtained from a man older than 75 in good health.

The chain links TRBV5-1 to TRBJ2-5; perhaps TRBD2 as D (6 bases). Germline V gene data show CDR1 as SGHRS and CDR2 as YFSETQ. Trimming took off 2 bases at V and 3 bases at J, with 11 bases between the two ends. The CDR3 covers 14 residues. The DNA of the CDR3 is TGCGCCAGCAGCTTTAGGGACTCGAAAGAGACCCAGTACTTC. Protein: CASSFRDSKETQYF.

The chain joins TRBV12-3 or TRBV12-4 to TRBJ2-4, with D possibly being TRBD1 (6 bases). The J call is doubtful: the DNA matches TRBJ2-7 better. The CDR3 loop spans 14 amino acids. CDR3 amino acids: CASSPSGAQAEQYF. CDR3 bases: TGTGCCAGCAGCCCGTCAGGGGCGCAAGCCGAGCAGTACTTC.

The genes are TRBV6-2 or TRBV6-3 and TRBJ2-7, with D tentatively TRBD1 (6 bases). The V end was cut by 4 bases, the J end by 5 bases, with 12 bases between. Germline V gene data show CDR1 as MNHEY and CDR2 as SVGEGT. CDR3 size: 13 residues. The CDR3 DNA follows: TGTGCCAGCAGTTTTGACAGGTACCACGAGCAGTACTTC. Protein product: CASSFDRYHEQYF.

This clonotype was seen ten or more times. This chain joins TRBV4-1 and TRBJ2-7; the D gene could be TRBD1 or TRBD2 (6 bases each). Looked up from germline, CDR1 is MGHRA and CDR2 is YSYEKL. The CDR3 contains 16 residues. The germline V and J ends were trimmed by 5 bases and 4 bases, with 21 bases remaining between them. The CDR3 here is CASSSSPGAPGYEQYF. The CDR3, as DNA: TGCGCCAGCAGCTCCAGCCCGGGGGCCCCAGGGTACGAGCAGTACTTC.

The chain couples TRBV5-1 to TRBJ2-1, with 10 bases lining up with TRBD2. V was clipped by 0 bases and J by 5 bases; unmatched bases: 5. Germline V gene lookup returns CDR1 SGHRS and CDR2 YFSETQ. The CDR3 is made up of 16 amino acids. In DNA, the CDR3 is TGCGCCAGCAGCTTGGAGACTAGCGGGCTAAACAATGAGCAGTTCTTC. Protein product: CASSLETSGLNNEQFF.

The sample holds a few counts of this clonotype. The DNA of the CDR3 is TGCAGCGTTGACCCCGACACTGAAGCTTTCTTT. Protein: CSVDPDTEAFF. This sequence joins TRBV29-1 and TRBJ1-1; the D is unclear. The CDR3 sequence is 11 residues long. Germline assignment: CDR1 SQVTM and CDR2 ANQGSEA. The V end was cut by 3 bases, the J end by 3 bases, with 5 bases between.

This clonotype has a handful of counts. The CDR3 reads CASSSGTGANYGYTF. CDR3 bases: TGCGCCAGCAGCTCGGGGACAGGGGCAAACTATGGCTACACCTTC. The V gene is TRBV5-1, the J gene TRBJ1-2; 10 bases are shared with TRBD1. This CDR3 has 15 residues. Germline values: CDR1 SGHRS, CDR2 YFSETQ. Losses at the gene ends were 3 bases for V and 2 bases for J; bases not matched to a gene: 4.

This clonotype was seen more than once but under ten times. CDR3 in amino acids: CSATEPRPGDTQYF. The CDR3 region has the DNA TGCAGTGCCACCGAGCCGCGGCCGGGGGATACGCAGTATTTT. The V gene is TRBV20-1, the J gene TRBJ2-3; a possible D gene is TRBD2 (5 bases). This CDR3 comprises 14 residues. Looked up from germline, CDR1 is DFQATT and CDR2 is SNEGSKA (reference sequence). The V end was cut by 6 bases, the J end by 6 bases, with 19 bases between.

This clonotype was detected a few times. The chain employs TRBV27 and TRBJ2-3; 9 bases map to TRBD1. The CDR3 sequence is 15 residues long. Germline lookup yields CDR1 MNHEY and CDR2 SMNVEV (reference sequence). The junction had 5 bases not matched to a gene; V was cut back by 6 bases and J by 1 base. CDR3: CASSSQGARTDTQYF. Written as DNA, the CDR3 is TGTGCCAGCAGCTCACAGGGGGCACGCACAGATACGCAGTATTTT.

This clonotype was detected only once. The gene calls are TRBV28 and TRBJ2-3; 8 bases fit TRBD2. The CDR3 is 14 residues long. With 6 bases clipped from V and 6 bases from J, the junction kept 8 bases outside the gene matches. In germline, CDR1 is MDHEN, CDR2 SYDVKM. CDR3 DNA: TGTGCCAGCAGGCAAGGACTAGCCGGGGATACGCAGTATTTT. Protein product: CASRQGLAGDTQYF. Variable domain in full (rest from reference TRBV28 and TRBJ2-3): DVKVTQSSRYLVKRTGEKVFLECVQDMDHENMFWYRQDPGLGLRLIYFSYDVKMKEKGDIPEGYSVSREKKERFSLILESASTNQTSMYLCASRQGLAGDTQYFGPGTRLTVL.

The chain uses TRBV12-3 or TRBV12-4 and TRBJ2-1; 9 bases line up with TRBD1. After removal of 5 bases from V and 5 bases from J, the junction contained 7 bases not matched to a gene. CDR3 length: 15 amino acids. CDR3 nucleotide sequence: TGTGCCAGCAGTCCCCCTGGACAGGGGAACAATGAGCAGTTCTTC. Amino acid sequence: CASSPPGQGNNEQFF.

This sequence joins TRBV18 and TRBJ2-5, with 7 bases matching TRBD1. The CDR3 contains 15 residues. After removal of 3 bases from V and 3 bases from J, the junction contained 7 bases not matched to a gene. CDR1 and CDR2 (germline): KGHSH, LQKENI. The CDR3: CASSPGDRAEETQYF. The CDR3 DNA is TGTGCCAGCTCACCTGGCGACAGGGCCGAAGAGACCCAGTACTTC.